The present TCR beta chain was sequenced within a study of blood T cells in healthy people across ages. Notes on the study in general: Underestimates were what the diversity estimates from one million T cells were considered to be.

Total RNA extraction produced at least 5.5 micrograms (per sample) for the study. Together with a sample-barcoded 5' primer, a J-beta primer mix was included in a second PCR lasting about 7 to 11 cycles. Every single cDNA molecule received a tag from a template-switch adaptor with 12 random nucleotides. TCRdb recomputed calls from the 5' RACE reads with MiXCR, one row per CDR3 protein. This table holds around 1,500,000 distinct CDR3 sequences, about 28% found once. The V gene's germline CDR1 is KGHSH and CDR2 LQKENI. The CDR3 consists of 13 residues. As concerns this clonotype: As yet, its antigen is unknown. The junction differs from germline at one of its ends, possibly a read error.

Material for sequencing was blood. This receptor was obtained from a woman aged 30 to 39 in good health. The V call is TRBV18, the J call TRBJ2-5; D may be TRBD2 (6 bases). This chain's CDR3 is CASSPSGSETPYF. Written as DNA, the CDR3 is TGTGCCAGCTCACCATCCGGGAGTGAGACCCCGTACTTC.